Listed here is a single T cell receptor (beta chain). The sort gate was single viable CD3+CD4+CD8-CD45RO+ cells for memory CD4+ T cells. Only in-frame clones appear in the TCRdb table, and some are missing; sequencing was by immunoSEQ multiplex PCR. Here the sample spans under 55,000 clones, around four fifths being singletons. This CDR3 is 18 amino acids long. Trimming cost V 5 bases and J 4 bases; bases outside gene matches: 12. From germline, CDR1 is KGHSH and CDR2 LQKENI. This sample is part of a study of memory CD4+ T cells and cytomegalovirus serostatus. The sequence derives from an adult in good health and CMV-seropositive. The sequencing input was memory CD4+ T cells from blood. This sequence joins TRBV18 and TRBJ2-3; TRBD2 aligns across 13 bases. Here the CDR3 DNA reads TGTGCCAGCTCATTCACTAGCGGGAGGGCCGGAGTCCCAGATACGCAGTATTTT. It encodes CASSFTSGRAGVPDTQYF.